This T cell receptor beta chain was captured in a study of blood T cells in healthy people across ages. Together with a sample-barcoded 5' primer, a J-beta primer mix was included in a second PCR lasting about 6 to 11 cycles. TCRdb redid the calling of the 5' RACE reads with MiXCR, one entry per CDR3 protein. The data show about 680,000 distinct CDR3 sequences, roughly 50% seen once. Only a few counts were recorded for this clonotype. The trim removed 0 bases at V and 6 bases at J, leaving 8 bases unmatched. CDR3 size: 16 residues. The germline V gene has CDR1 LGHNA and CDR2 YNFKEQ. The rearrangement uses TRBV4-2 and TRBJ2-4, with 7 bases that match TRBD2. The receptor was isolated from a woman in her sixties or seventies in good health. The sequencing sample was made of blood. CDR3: CASSQDLRGDRNIQYF. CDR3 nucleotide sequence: TGTGCCAGCAGCCAAGATCTTCGGGGGGACCGAAACATTCAGTACTTC.